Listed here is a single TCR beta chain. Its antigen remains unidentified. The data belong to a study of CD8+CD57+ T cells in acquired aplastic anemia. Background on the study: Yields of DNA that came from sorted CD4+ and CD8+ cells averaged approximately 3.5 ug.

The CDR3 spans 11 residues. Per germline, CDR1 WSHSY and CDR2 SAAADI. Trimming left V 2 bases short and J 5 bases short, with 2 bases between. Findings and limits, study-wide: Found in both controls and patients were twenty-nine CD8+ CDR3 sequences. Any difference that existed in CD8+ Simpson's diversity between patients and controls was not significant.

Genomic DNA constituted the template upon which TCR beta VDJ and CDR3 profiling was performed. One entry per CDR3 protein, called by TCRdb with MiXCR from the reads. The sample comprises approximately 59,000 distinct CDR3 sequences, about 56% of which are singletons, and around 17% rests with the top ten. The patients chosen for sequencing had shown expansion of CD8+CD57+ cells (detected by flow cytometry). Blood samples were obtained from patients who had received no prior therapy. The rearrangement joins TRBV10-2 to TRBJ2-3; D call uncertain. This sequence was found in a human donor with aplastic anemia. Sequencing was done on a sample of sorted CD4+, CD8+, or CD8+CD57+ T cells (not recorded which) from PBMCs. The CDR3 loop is CASSEIDTQYF. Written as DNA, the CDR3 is TGCGCCAGCAGTGAGATAGATACGCAGTATTTT.